The rows below give T cell receptor beta chains drawn from one sample of a study of beta chain features in type 1 diabetes. Clones were sequenced by immunoSEQ multiplex PCR, and TCRdb holds only the in-frame ones, with some missing. The sample records roughly 610,000 clones, roughly a sixth being singletons. The sequenced material came from naive CD4+ T cells from blood. The receptors were sampled from a young man in good health. Both conserved end residues are part of each CDR3. D genes are given only for firm matches. Clone size, where shown, is once, few, many, or a class for clones that have expanded.

CDR3 DNA,CDR3 protein,J gene,clone size,D gene,V gene
TGTGCCAGCAGCTCCACAGGGGGCCGTACTGAAGCTTTCTTT,CASSSTGGRTEAFF,TRBJ1-1,NA,TRBD1,TRBV7-2
TGTGCCAGCAGCGCACTCGACAGAATGAACACTGAAGCTTTCTTT,CASSALDRMNTEAFF,TRBJ1-1,NA,NA,TRBV6-1
TGCAGCGTTGAAAAAAGGCCTCCAAGGGGAACACAGCGAGGAGGGAAGAATCGATACGAGCAGTACTTC,CSVEKRPPRGTQRGGKNRYEQYF,TRBJ2-7,few,NA,TRBV29-1
TGTGCCAGCAGGAACCTTGAAGCCTATGGCTACACCTTC,CASRNLEAYGYTF,TRBJ1-2,NA,NA,TRBV2
TGTGCCGGGACAGGCCCCTACGAGCAGTACTTC,CAGTGPYEQYF,TRBJ2-7,few,NA,TRBV21-1
TGTGCCAGCAGACTTTACAGGGGCGGAGGCTACACCTTC,CASRLYRGGGYTF,TRBJ1-2,NA,TRBD1,TRBV5-6
TGTGCCAGCTCACCCAAACAGGGGGCATCGAACTATGGCTACACCTTC,CASSPKQGASNYGYTF,TRBJ1-2,few,TRBD1,TRBV18
TGTGCCACCAGCAGAGTTGGGCAGCCCCAGCATTTT,CATSRVGQPQHF,TRBJ1-5,NA,NA,TRBV15
TGTGCCAGCAGGGGATCAGACAGGGACTATGGCTACACCTTC,CASRGSDRDYGYTF,TRBJ1-2,few,TRBD1,TRBV28
TGTGCCAGTAAACCCTTGACAGGGGTCCCCTACAATGAGCAGTTCTTC,CASKPLTGVPYNEQFF,TRBJ2-1,few,TRBD1,TRBV19
TGTGCCAGCAGTCCATGGACTAGCGGGACTAGCACAGATACGCAGTATTTT,CASSPWTSGTSTDTQYF,TRBJ2-3,NA,TRBD2,TRBV28
TGTGCCAGCACCTCCCCCGGGACTAGTTACGAGCAGTACTTC,CASTSPGTSYEQYF,TRBJ2-7,NA,TRBD2,TRBV28
TGTGCCAGCCAAGGGTCGGGGGGTCGGTACGAGCAGTACTTC,CASQGSGGRYEQYF,TRBJ2-7,few,TRBD2,TRBV28
TGTACCAGCAGCTTAGCGGGAGGGGCCTACAATGAGCAGTTCTTC,CTSSLAGGAYNEQFF,TRBJ2-1,once,TRBD2,TRBV7-2
TGTGCCAGCAGTCTCCTCAATCAGCCCCAGCATTTT,CASSLLNQPQHF,TRBJ1-5,NA,NA,TRBV27
TGTGCCAGCTCACCACTTGGGGCGAACACTGAAGCTTTCTTT,CASSPLGANTEAFF,TRBJ1-1,few,NA,TRBV18
TGTGCCAGCAGCTCACAGGTTTTGGAGCAGTACTTC,CASSSQVLEQYF,TRBJ2-7,NA,NA,TRBV7-9
TGCAGCGTTGAGAGGGATGGCGAGACCCAGTACTTC,CSVERDGETQYF,TRBJ2-5,NA,NA,TRBV29-1
TGTGCCAGAGTCAAGACAGGGAGGGAAAAACTGTTTTTT,CARVKTGREKLFF,TRBJ1-4,NA,NA,TRBV21-1
TGTGCCAGCAGCTTAAGCGGGAAGTCCTACAATGAGCAGTTCTTC,CASSLSGKSYNEQFF,TRBJ2-1,NA,TRBD2,TRBV5-4
TGTGCCAGCAGCTTATTAGCGGGCCTGTCCTACGAGCAGTACTTC,CASSLLAGLSYEQYF,TRBJ2-7,NA,TRBD2,TRBV7-2
TGCGCCAGCAGCTTGGAGCTACCCCACACAGATACGCAGTATTTT,CASSLELPHTDTQYF,TRBJ2-3,NA,NA,TRBV5-1
TGTGCCAGCTCACCACCGGACAGGACGGTGGTCTACGAGCAGTACTTC,CASSPPDRTVVYEQYF,TRBJ2-7,NA,TRBD1,TRBV18
TGTGCCAGCAGCCACCCTACACTCCTAGCGACCTTTCTGGCCAATGAGCAGTTCTTC,CASSHPTLLATFLANEQFF,TRBJ2-1,few,NA,TRBV7-6
TGTGCCTGGAGTCGGGGAGGGAACTATGGCTACACCTTC,CAWSRGGNYGYTF,TRBJ1-2,few,NA,TRBV30
TGTGCCAGCAGGTATACTAGCGGGAGGTACAATGAGCAGTTCTTC,CASRYTSGRYNEQFF,TRBJ2-1,NA,TRBD2,TRBV6-5
TGTGCCAGTAGTATAGAAGCCCCCGGAACAGATACGCAGTATTTT,CASSIEAPGTDTQYF,TRBJ2-3,few,NA,TRBV19
TGTGCCAGCAGCCAATCCAGGGCCGGAAACACCATATATTTT,CASSQSRAGNTIYF,TRBJ1-3,NA,NA,TRBV14
TGTGCCAGCAGCACCGGGACAATGAACACTGAAGCTTTCTTT,CASSTGTMNTEAFF,TRBJ1-1,few,NA,TRBV7-3
TGTGCCAGCAGCAAAGTGGCAGTTAATGAAAAACTGTTTTTT,CASSKVAVNEKLFF,TRBJ1-4,few,NA,TRBV21-1
TGTGCCGGCACATCACCAGGGGAAGTTGGCAACGTCCTGACTTTC,CAGTSPGEVGNVLTF,TRBJ2-6,NA,NA,TRBV6-6
TGTGCCAGCTCACCAGGGCAACAAGAGACCCAGTACTTC,CASSPGQQETQYF,TRBJ2-5,few,NA,TRBV18
TGTGCCAGCAGCTTGTTGACGGCGACCGTGAACACTGAAGCTTTCTTT,CASSLLTATVNTEAFF,TRBJ1-1,NA,NA,TRBV5-6
TGCGCCAGCAGCCAAGATAGGCCCAGGGGGCCAGATAGCAATCAGCCCCAGCATTTT,CASSQDRPRGPDSNQPQHF,TRBJ1-5,NA,TRBD1,TRBV4-3
TGTGCCAGCTCTCCGTCGGGACAGACGAACACCGGGGAGCTGTTTTTT,CASSPSGQTNTGELFF,TRBJ2-2,NA,TRBD1,TRBV18
TGCGCCAGCAGCCATCCCGGACAGACGAACACTGAAGCTTTCTTT,CASSHPGQTNTEAFF,TRBJ1-1,NA,NA,TRBV4-1
TGTGCCAGCAGCCCAAGGGTGGGAGGCAATCAGCCCCAGCATTTT,CASSPRVGGNQPQHF,TRBJ1-5,NA,NA,TRBV9
TGTGCCACCACCAAGGGGGGGAGTTCCACAGATACGCAGTATTTT,CATTKGGSSTDTQYF,TRBJ2-3,NA,NA,TRBV7-9
TGTGCCAGCAGCTCGCTTGGACAGGGCTTATCGACAGATACGCAGTATTTT,CASSSLGQGLSTDTQYF,TRBJ2-3,few,TRBD1,TRBV28
TGTGCCAGCAGTTACTCACAGGGGGCCTACGAGCAGTACTTC,CASSYSQGAYEQYF,TRBJ2-7,NA,TRBD1,TRBV6-5
TGTGCCAGCAGCTTAGGACAGGGAAGAAACATTCAGTACTTC,CASSLGQGRNIQYF,TRBJ2-4,few,TRBD1,TRBV11-2